This T cell receptor (beta chain) was sequenced during a study of siplizumab effects on memory and regulatory T cells. Whole-study findings and limits: Apparently key alloresponse contributors, naive T cells also seemed more diverse than memory cells. Controls showed an average of roughly 25% Treg-derived mappable alloreactive CD4+ clones, while siplizumab showed nearly 70%. No functional test confirmed suppression by proliferating siplizumab-culture Tregs.

The protocol was immunoSEQ multiplex PCR, while the TCRdb copy is restricted to in-frame clones and leaves out a portion. The data hold roughly 120,000 clones, with roughly 89% observed a single time. V was cut by 4 bases and J by 4 bases, with 14 bases left in between. CDR1 SGHRS and CDR2 YFSETQ come from the germline V gene. The CDR3 is 15 residues long. Worth noting for this clone: Its antigen is not known.

The chain has TRBV5-1 and TRBJ1-4, with D maybe TRBD1 (6 bases). Sequencing was performed on CD4+ T cells sorted from blood. The TCR comes from a human donor in good health. The DNA for the CDR3 is TGCGCCAGCAGCGGAACAGGGTCCTATAATGAAAAACTGTTTTTT. Its translation is CASSGTGSYNEKLFF. Supplemented by reference TRBV5-1 and TRBJ1-4, the full variable domain reads KAGVTQTPRYLIKTRGQQVTLSCSPISGHRSVSWYQQTPGQGLQFLFEYFSETQRNKGNFPGRFSGRQFSNSRSEMNVSTLELGDSALYLCASSGTGSYNEKLFFGSGTQLSVL.